A single sample is the source of the 24 T cell receptor beta chains below, sequenced in a study of blood T cell repertoires in COVID-19. Method: immunoSEQ multiplex PCR; TCRdb's copy keeps in-frame clones and lacks some. The sample carries 72,000 or so clones, roughly nine tenths recorded once. Material for sequencing was peripheral blood. The receptor set was obtained from a woman aged 55-70 years with acute or convalescent COVID-19.

The rearrangement uses TRBV4-1 and TRBJ1-2; 7 positions match TRBD1. The CDR3 consists of 15 residues. J was trimmed by 7 bases and V by 0 bases; bases with no gene match: 8. The V gene's germline CDR1 is MGHRA and CDR2 YSYEKL. CDR3 DNA sequence: TGCGCCAGCAGCCAAGAGTGGCAGGGGGTACGTGGCTACACCTTC. Its translation is CASSQEWQGVRGYTF.

The genes are TRBV5-4 and TRBJ2-7, with D possibly TRBD2 on 6 matching bases. CDR1 SGHNT and CDR2 YYREEE come from the germline V gene (reference sequence). The CDR3 is 14 residues long. The V gene lost 0 bases and the J gene lost 3 bases, with 10 bases spanning the gap. CDR3: CASSLAGEGYEQYF. Written as DNA, the CDR3 is TGTGCCAGCAGCTTGGCGGGGGAAGGCTACGAGCAGTACTTC. The complete variable domain, with remaining parts taken from reference TRBV5-4 and TRBJ2-7, reads ETGVTQSPTHLIKTRGQQVTLRCSSQSGHNTVSWYQQALGQGPQFIFQYYREEENGRGNFPPRFSGLQFPNYSSELNVNALELDDSALYLCASSLAGEGYEQYFGPGTRLTVT.

J is TRBJ2-2 and V is TRBV7-2; D is possibly TRBD2 (5 bases). Germline V lookup: CDR1 SGHTA, CDR2 FQGNSA. Deletions cut 4 bases from V and 2 bases from J, with 11 bases between. The CDR3 covers 15 residues. The CDR3: CASSSRGGNTGELFF. The CDR3 DNA sequence: TGTGCCAGCAGCTCCCGAGGAGGTAACACCGGGGAGCTGTTTTTT. The variable domain in full, completed from reference TRBV7-2 and TRBJ2-2, reads GAGVSQSPSNKVTEKGKDVELRCDPISGHTALYWYRQSLGQGLEFLIYFQGNSAPDKSGLPSDRFSAERTGGSVSTLTIQRTQQEDSAVYLCASSSRGGNTGELFFGEGSRLTVL.

This rearrangement joins TRBV5-6 to TRBJ2-3; TRBD2 aligns across 12 bases. The germline CDR1 and CDR2 sequences are SGHDT and YYEEEE. V lost 0 bases, J lost 4 bases, and 6 bases stayed unmatched. This CDR3 is built from 17 residues. The CDR3 region is CASSLATSGGMADTQYF. The CDR3 DNA is TGTGCCAGCAGCTTGGCCACTAGCGGGGGGATGGCAGATACGCAGTATTTT.

The chain couples TRBV10-2 to TRBJ1-6, with TRBD1 identical over 7 bases. The V gene's germline CDR1 is WSHSY and CDR2 SAAADI. V lost 8 bases, J lost 7 bases, and 5 bases stayed unmatched. The CDR3 contains 13 residues. In DNA, the CDR3 is TGCGCCAGCTCCGGGACAGCGAATTCACCCCTCCACTTT. It encodes CASSGTANSPLHF.

V gene TRBV3-1 (or the pseudogene TRBV3-2) combines with J gene TRBJ1-2; 10 positions agree with TRBD1. Germline V CDR1 and CDR2: LGHDT, YNNKEL (reference sequence). Trimming took 1 base from V and 4 from J; bases not matched to a gene: 0. The CDR3 covers 14 residues. CDR3 DNA: TGTGCCAGCAGCCAAGGACAGGGGGCCTATGGCTACACCTTC. Its translation: CASSQGQGAYGYTF.

V and J are TRBV24-1 and TRBJ2-3; weak D call: TRBD1 (6 bases). Germline loops: CDR1 KGHDR, CDR2 SFDVKD. Trimming removed 0 bases from V and 3 bases from J, with 18 bases in between. This CDR3 has 18 residues. Written as DNA, the CDR3 is TGTGCCACCAGTGATTTGAGAGGGACACCGGGAACAACAGATACGCAGTATTTT. Translated, it gives CATSDLRGTPGTTDTQYF.

The CDR3 nucleotides are TGTGCCAGCAGCGACCTCGGCTGGAGCTCCTACAATGAGCAGTTCTTC. This encodes CASSDLGWSSYNEQFF. The chain uses TRBV7-8 and TRBJ2-1; D is undetermined. CDR3 length: 16 residues. The germline gives CDR1 SGHVS, CDR2 FQNEAQ. V gave up 5 bases and J gave up 0 bases, with 14 bases separating them.

This clone was counted a single time. The chain joins TRBV5-4 to TRBJ2-1; TRBD2 matches 7 bases. Germline V gene data show CDR1 as SGHNT and CDR2 as YYREEE (reference sequence). After removal of 0 bases from V and 9 bases from J, the junction contained 9 bases not matched to a gene. This CDR3 is 15 amino acids long. CDR3 DNA sequence: TGTGCCAGCAGCTTGGATGGTAGCGGGTTAGGTGAGCAGTTCTTC. Translating gives CASSLDGSGLGEQFF.

The chain employs TRBV19 and TRBJ2-5, with a weak D call TRBD2 (6 bases). The V gene lost 8 bases and the J gene lost 1 base, with 20 bases spanning the gap. This CDR3 is built from 16 residues. The germline V gene encodes CDR1 LNHDA and CDR2 SQIVND (reference sequence). CDR3 nucleotides: TGTGCCAGTTCTCCTTCGAGGGGAGCGGGCCAAGAGACCCAGTACTTC. Protein sequence: CASSPSRGAGQETQYF.

The chain combines TRBV7-2 with TRBJ2-5; D perhaps matches TRBD2 (5 bases). The V gene lost 5 bases and the J gene lost 4 bases, with 11 bases spanning the gap. This CDR3 has 13 residues. CDR1 SGHTA and CDR2 FQGNSA come from the germline V gene. The CDR3 loop is CASSRGTRETQYF. CDR3 sequence (DNA): TGTGCCAGCAGCCGGGGAACGCGAGAGACCCAGTACTTC.

V gene TRBV10-3 combines with J gene TRBJ2-3; 8 bases map to TRBD1. In germline, CDR1 is ENHRY, CDR2 SYGVKD. This CDR3 contains 14 residues. The junction had 5 bases not matched to a gene; V was cut back by 7 bases and J by 2 bases. CDR3: CAIMDRDATDTQYF. For the CDR3, the DNA is TGTGCCATCATGGACAGGGACGCCACAGATACGCAGTATTTT.

The J gene is TRBJ2-7, the V gene TRBV4-1, with D possibly matching TRBD1 (6 bases). There are 15 residues in the CDR3. Trimming took 1 base from V and 1 from J, leaving 11 bases between them. Germline assignment: CDR1 MGHRA and CDR2 YSYEKL. Here the CDR3 reads CASSQGAGVSYEQYF. The DNA for the CDR3 is TGCGCCAGCAGCCAAGGAGCAGGGGTTTCCTACGAGCAGTACTTC.

Only one count was recorded for this clone. The chain's CDR3 is CASSQIPGSRVRVGYTF. CDR3 sequence (DNA): TGCGCCAGCAGTCAAATCCCAGGGTCCAGGGTGCGAGTAGGCTACACCTTC. This sequence joins TRBV23-1 and TRBJ1-2; tentatively, D is TRBD1 (5 bases). TRBV23-1 is flagged as an ORF with uncertain function. The CDR3 contains 17 residues. Trimming took 2 bases from V and 8 from J, leaving 24 bases between them.

The chain uses TRBV30 and TRBJ1-1, with 8 bases that match TRBD1. Germline-derived CDR1 and CDR2 are GTSNPN and SVGIG (reference sequence). V trimming: 3 bases; J trimming: 4 bases; junction bases outside the gene matches: 7. This CDR3 spans 14 amino acids. CDR3 nucleotide sequence: TGTGCCTGGAGGATTACCACAGGGGGCACTGAAGCTTTCTTT. Protein: CAWRITTGGTEAFF.

This chain connects TRBV27 to TRBJ2-7; 10 bases map to TRBD2. CDR1 is MNHEY and CDR2 is SMNVEV in the germline V gene (reference sequence). This CDR3 is 15 amino acids long. The ends lost 6 bases at V and 6 bases at J; junction bases unmatched: 11. The CDR3, as DNA: TGTGCCAGCAGAGATGCTAGCGGGGGTAGTGGCGAGCAGTACTTC. Protein sequence: CASRDASGGSGEQYF.

The J gene is TRBJ1-5, the V gene TRBV5-1; 8 positions match TRBD1. Per the germline V gene, CDR1 is SGHRS and CDR2 is YFSETQ. V gave up 4 bases and J gave up 5 bases; unmatched junction bases: 8. The CDR3 consists of 15 residues. CDR3 sequence: CASSLAGTGDQPQHF. CDR3 nucleotide sequence: TGCGCCAGCAGCCTAGCCGGGACAGGAGATCAGCCCCAGCATTTT.

The genes are TRBV7-2 and TRBJ2-2, with 9 bases lining up with TRBD2. Germline CDR1 and CDR2: SGHTA and FQGNSA. This CDR3 region has 15 residues. Losses at the gene ends were 4 bases for V and 5 bases for J; bases not matched to a gene: 5. The CDR3 loop reads CASSWFAGGTGELFF. The CDR3 DNA follows: TGTGCCAGCAGCTGGTTTGCGGGGGGGACCGGGGAGCTGTTTTTT. Supplemented by reference TRBV7-2 and TRBJ2-2, the full variable domain reads GAGVSQSPSNKVTEKGKDVELRCDPISGHTALYWYRQSLGQGLEFLIYFQGNSAPDKSGLPSDRFSAERTGGSVSTLTIQRTQQEDSAVYLCASSWFAGGTGELFFGEGSRLTVL.

CDR3 region: CASSSGGGTETQYF. The CDR3 coding sequence is TGTGCCAGCAGCTCGGGCGGGGGGACGGAGACCCAGTACTTC. The J gene is TRBJ2-5, the V gene TRBV7-9; 8 bases align to TRBD2. Germline lookup yields CDR1 SEHNR and CDR2 FQNEAQ (reference sequence). V lost 4 bases, J lost 5 bases, and 6 bases stayed unmatched. CDR3 size: 14 residues.

V and J are TRBV11-2 and TRBJ2-2, with D uncertain. Germline assignment: CDR1 SGHAT and CDR2 FQNNGV. The CDR3 is 12 residues long. V was clipped by 0 bases and J by 6 bases, with 2 bases between them. CDR3 loop: CASSLDAGELFF. The CDR3 nucleotides read TGTGCCAGCAGCTTAGACGCCGGGGAGCTGTTTTTT. The complete variable domain, with remaining parts taken from reference TRBV11-2 and TRBJ2-2, reads EAGVAQSPRYKIIEKRQSVAFWCNPISGHATLYWYQQILGQGPKLLIQFQNNGVVDDSQLPKDRFSAERLKGVDSTLKIQPAKLEDSAVYLCASSLDAGELFFGEGSRLTVL.

The V gene is TRBV6-5, the J gene TRBJ1-2; no definite D call. This CDR3 spans 15 amino acids. CDR1 and CDR2 (germline): MNHEY, SVGAGI. V lost 0 bases and J lost 1, with 9 bases in between. CDR3 in amino acids: CASSYSYEGNYGYTF. CDR3 DNA sequence: TGTGCCAGCAGTTACTCGTACGAGGGTAACTATGGCTACACCTTC.

This clone occurred once. V gene TRBV5-8 combines with J gene TRBJ1-3; TRBD1 matches 8 bases. The germline V gene encodes CDR1 SGHTS and CDR2 YDEGEE. V was pared by 4 bases and J by 0 bases, with 6 bases of the junction left unmatched. The CDR3 contains 16 residues. As DNA, the CDR3 is TGTGCCAGCAGCAAATGGACAGGGCGCTCTGGAAACACCATATATTTT. It encodes CASSKWTGRSGNTIYF.

The chain links TRBV6-1 to TRBJ1-6; the match to TRBD1 covers 8 bases. CDR3 size: 17 residues. CDR1 is MNHNS and CDR2 is SASEGT in the germline V gene. Trimming at V came to 4 bases and at J to 4 bases, leaving 9 bases not matched to a gene. The CDR3 loop is CASSAEQGGSYNSPLHF. As DNA, the CDR3 is TGTGCCAGCAGTGCGGAACAGGGGGGATCATATAATTCACCCCTCCACTTT.

As regards this clone: No DNA is shown, since the ends of the CDR3 on it are uncertain; the CDR3 is the one TCRdb lists. V and J are TRBV7-5 and TRBJ1-1; the tabulated D call, TRBD1, remains unverified against the DNA. TRBV7-5 is listed as a pseudogene. The CDR3 sequence runs 15 residues, both termini included. Here the CDR3 reads CARSLSVGQGTEAFF.